The 12 T cell receptor beta chains below all came from one sample that was sequenced in a study of tumor-infiltrating lymphocytes in primary liver carcinoma. Both RNA and DNA were isolated together from around 20-30 mg of bulk tissue that had not been sorted. A constant-region primer served to make TCR beta cDNA from about 530 ng total RNA. A slightly modified ARM-PCR protocol with three nested multiplex PCR rounds produced these TCR beta libraries. TRBV1-TRBV30 forward primers and a C-beta reverse primer were used in the first two PCR rounds, which each ran for approximately 9 cycles. One entry per CDR3 protein, called by TCRdb with MiXCR from the multiplex PCR reads. Among about 190,000 distinct CDR3 sequences, approximately 86% were seen once, and the ten largest hold around a sixth. Material for sequencing was tumor tissue from primary liver carcinoma. These TCRs come from a man between 35 and 55 years old with primary liver carcinoma and hepatitis B virus infection.

In the case of this clonotype: Germline and junction disagree at one end, which may indicate a read error. The V call is TRBV4-1, the J call TRBJ2-1, with a tentative D call TRBD1 (6 bases). The CDR3 totals 16 residues. Germline CDR1 MGHRA, CDR2 YSYEKL. CDR3 nucleotide sequence: TGCGCCAGCAGCGAAGAGGCCGCGACAGGTTACAATGGGCAGTTCTTC. Translating it yields CASSEEAATGYNGQFF.

This clonotype is a singleton in its sample. One end of the junction fails to match germline, which may point to a read error. In DNA, the CDR3 is TGTGCCAACAGCCCAGGGTTTCCCACAGATACTCAGTATTTT. This encodes CANSPGFPTDTQYF. The chain joins TRBV5-5 to TRBJ2-3, with D maybe TRBD1 (5 bases). Germline V gene lookup returns CDR1 SGHKS and CDR2 YYEKEE (reference sequence). The CDR3 length is 14 residues.

The chain recombines TRBV29-1 with TRBJ2-7, with 7 bases identical to TRBD2. Per germline, CDR1 SQVTM and CDR2 ANQGSEA. J was trimmed by 7 bases and V by 4 bases; bases with no gene match: 16. CDR3 length equals 15 residues. CDR3 region: CSVGGTNGIFNEQYF. The CDR3, as DNA: TGCAGCGTTGGGGGGACTAACGGGATTTTCAATGAGCAGTACTTC.

Details on this clonotype: Lacking the conserved final phenylalanine or tryptophan, this CDR3 likely reflects a read error. The chain is built from TRBV11-1 and TRBJ2-1, with a tentative D call TRBD2 (5 bases). Germline V gene sequence: CDR1 SGHAT, CDR2 FQDESV (reference sequence). V lost 4 bases, J lost 10 bases, and 26 bases lay in between. The CDR3 totals 17 residues. CDR3 in DNA: TGTGCCAGCAGCTCAAACGGGATGAGCAGGTCGTTTAACGAGCAGTTCTTG. This gives the protein CASSSNGMSRSFNEQFL.

The chain couples TRBV6-5 to TRBJ2-3, with 9 bases lining up with TRBD2. The CDR3 is 17 residues long. V shed 6 bases, J shed 3 bases, and the junction held 13 bases outside the gene matches. The germline gives CDR1 MNHEY, CDR2 SVGAGI. The DNA of the CDR3 is TGTGCCAGCAGATCACTTCCCCGAAGCGGGGGGACAGATACGCAGTATTTT. Translated, it gives CASRSLPRSGGTDTQYF.

On this clonotype itself: One end of the junction fails to match germline, which may point to a read error. The chain couples TRBV5-6 to TRBJ2-1; the match to TRBD2 covers 14 bases. The CDR3 length is 18 residues. The germline V gene encodes CDR1 SGHDT and CDR2 YYEEEE. DNA for the CDR3: TGTACCAGCAGCCGGGGACTAGCGGGAGTTTTGACCTACAACGAGCAGTTCTTC. Translation gives CTSSRGLAGVLTYNEQFF.

Note on this clonotype: At one end the junction does not follow the germline gene, possibly because of a read error. The rearrangement joins TRBV6-6 to TRBJ2-2; 12 nucleotides line up with TRBD1. This CDR3 is 17 amino acids long. Germline V CDR1 and CDR2: MNHNY, SVGAGI (reference sequence). This CDR3 reads CPSSFSGQGAGTGELFF. In DNA, the CDR3 is TGTCCCAGCAGTTTCTCGGGACAGGGGGCGGGGACCGGGGAGCTGTTTTTT.

This clonotype occurred many times. The V gene is TRBV6-6, the J gene TRBJ1-1; 9 bases map to TRBD1. The CDR3 has 16 amino acids. The V gene's germline CDR1 is MNHNY and CDR2 SVGAGI (reference sequence). With 6 bases clipped from V and 1 base from J, the junction kept 9 bases outside the gene matches. The CDR3 DNA reads TGTGCCAGCAGCATATTTATGACAGGGGGGAACACTGAAGCTTTCTTT. It yields the protein CASSIFMTGGNTEAFF.

This clonotype is a singleton in its sample. One end of the junction does not line up with germline, which may come from a read error. The chain joins TRBV11-2 to TRBJ2-5; D may be TRBD1 (6 bases). Germline V lookup: CDR1 SGHAT, CDR2 FQNNGV. The CDR3 has 15 residues. The DNA for the CDR3 is TGTGCCAGTAGCCACCGGTCAGCCCCAGGGGTGACCCTGTACTTC. Translated: CASSHRSAPGVTLYF.

To note about this clonotype: This clone may be a read error of a much larger clone one base away. The CDR3 bases are TGTGCCAGCAGTCCTCTAATGGACAGTTACACCGGGGAGCTGTTTTTT. It yields the protein CASSPLMDSYTGELFF. The chain uses TRBV28 and TRBJ2-2, with D tentatively TRBD1 (6 bases). Trimming stripped 5 bases from V and 3 bases from J, with 16 bases between. CDR3 length: 16 amino acids. Germline-derived CDR1 and CDR2 are MDHEN and SYDVKM.

Concerning this clonotype: A read error may produce the germline difference seen at one junction end. The chain recombines TRBV4-2 with TRBJ2-1; 7 nucleotides match TRBD1. Germline CDR1 is LGHNA and CDR2 is YNFKEQ. This CDR3 contains 16 residues. The CDR3 sequence: CDSSHAGVQGNNEQFF. As DNA, the CDR3 is TGTGACAGCAGTCACGCCGGGGTACAGGGGAACAATGAGCAGTTCTTC.

Notes on this clonotype: The germline gene is not matched at one end of the junction; a read error may be the cause. The chain links TRBV5-4 to TRBJ2-1; tentative D call: TRBD1 (6 bases). The CDR3 contains 14 residues. CDR1 is SGHNT and CDR2 is YYREEE in the germline V gene (reference sequence). CDR3 in DNA: TGTACCAGCAGCTTGGGACACTCCTACAATGAGCAGTTTTTC. Translated: CTSSLGHSYNEQFF.